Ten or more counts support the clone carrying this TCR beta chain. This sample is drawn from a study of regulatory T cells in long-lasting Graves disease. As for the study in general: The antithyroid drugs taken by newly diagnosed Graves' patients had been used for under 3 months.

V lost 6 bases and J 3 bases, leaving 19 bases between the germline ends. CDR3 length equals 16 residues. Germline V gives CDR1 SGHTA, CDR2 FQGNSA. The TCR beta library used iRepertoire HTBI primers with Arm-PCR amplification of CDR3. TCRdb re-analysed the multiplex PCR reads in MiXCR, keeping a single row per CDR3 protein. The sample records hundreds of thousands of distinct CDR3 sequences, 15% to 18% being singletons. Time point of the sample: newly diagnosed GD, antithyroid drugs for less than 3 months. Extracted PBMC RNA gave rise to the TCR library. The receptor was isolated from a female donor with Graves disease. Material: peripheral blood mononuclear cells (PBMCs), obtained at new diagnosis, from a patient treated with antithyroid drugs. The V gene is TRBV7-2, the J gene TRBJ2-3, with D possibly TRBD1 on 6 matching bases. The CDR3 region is CASSPNQGISTDTQYF. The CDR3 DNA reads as TGTGCCAGCAGTCCCAACCAGGGGATAAGTACAGATACGCAGTATTTT.